A single sample is the source of the 21 T cell receptor beta chains below, sequenced in a study of OX40 agonist ivuxolimab in advanced cancers. Produced via immunoSEQ multiplex PCR; TCRdb's table is partial and in-frame only. The sample contains about 51,000 clones, about 88% of which appear only once. The sample in question was CD4+ or CD8+ T cells sorted from blood, obtained in a trial of the OX40 agonist ivuxolimab. These receptors were collected from an adult with an advanced solid tumor such as melanoma, head and neck, liver or kidney cancer.

The chain links TRBV5-6 to TRBJ2-1, with 9 nucleotides matching TRBD1. CDR1 and CDR2 (germline): SGHDT, YYEEEE. Trimming removed 4 bases from V and 7 bases from J; junction bases left unmatched: 3. CDR3 length: 13 amino acids. In DNA form, the CDR3 reads TGTGCCAGCAGCCCGGGGACAGGGAATGAGCAGTTCTTC. Translating it yields CASSPGTGNEQFF.

The rearrangement links TRBV28 to TRBJ2-7; 8 nucleotides line up with TRBD2. CDR3 size: 15 residues. Germline V gene sequence: CDR1 MDHEN, CDR2 SYDVKM. The J segment lost 4 bases and the V segment lost 6 bases, leaving 11 bases of the junction unmatched. The CDR3 region is CASRPTGGNRYEQYF. As DNA, the CDR3 is TGTGCCAGCAGACCCACGGGGGGGAATAGGTACGAGCAGTACTTC.

This sequence joins TRBV5-4 and TRBJ2-3; 8 nucleotides align to TRBD1. This CDR3 contains 15 residues. V was pared by 2 bases and J by 4 bases, with 6 bases of the junction left unmatched. CDR1 and CDR2 (germline): SGHNT, YYREEE (reference sequence). The CDR3 region is CASSFVQGASDTQYF. CDR3 nucleotides: TGTGCCAGCAGCTTTGTTCAGGGGGCATCAGATACGCAGTATTTT.

The V and J genes are TRBV7-9 and TRBJ1-5, with 11 bases matching TRBD1. CDR1 and CDR2 (germline): SEHNR, FQNEAQ (reference sequence). V was pared by 5 bases and J by 5 bases, with 2 bases of the junction left unmatched. The CDR3 has 14 amino acids. CDR3 sequence: CASSPDRGHQPQHF. CDR3 DNA sequence: TGTGCCAGCAGCCCGGACAGGGGGCATCAGCCCCAGCATTTT.

The chain uses TRBV5-4 and TRBJ2-7; the D gene could be TRBD1 or TRBD2 (6 bases each). V lost 5 bases and J lost 1, with 13 bases in between. The CDR3 length is 14 residues. Germline V gene data show CDR1 as SGHNT and CDR2 as YYREEE (reference sequence). The CDR3 DNA reads TGTGCCAGCAGGCGGGACACGGAGTCCTACGAGCAGTACTTC. Protein sequence: CASRRDTESYEQYF. The entire variable domain, with the rest obtained from reference TRBV5-4 and TRBJ2-7, is as follows: ETGVTQSPTHLIKTRGQQVTLRCSSQSGHNTVSWYQQALGQGPQFIFQYYREEENGRGNFPPRFSGLQFPNYSSELNVNALELDDSALYLCASRRDTESYEQYFGPGTRLTVT.

V and J are TRBV4-2 and TRBJ2-2; D unclear. The CDR3 loop spans 13 amino acids. V was clipped by 2 bases and J by 2 bases, with 3 bases between them. The germline CDR1 and CDR2 sequences are LGHNA and YNFKEQ. The CDR3 loop reads CASSQLNTGELFF. CDR3 nucleotides: TGTGCCAGCAGCCAATTAAACACCGGGGAGCTGTTTTTT.

The rearrangement links TRBV6-6 to TRBJ2-1; D might be TRBD1 (5 bases). Trimming removed 5 bases at V and 3 bases at J, with 17 bases between. The CDR3 is 16 amino acids. Germline V gives CDR1 MNHNY, CDR2 SVGAGI (reference sequence). The CDR3 is CASSTNRFGIYNEQFF. In DNA form, the CDR3 reads TGTGCCAGCAGTACGAACAGGTTTGGAATCTACAATGAGCAGTTCTTC.

This clone was picked up one time. The CDR3 DNA reads TGTGCCAGCATGGAGCGGAGGGCGACCACAGATACGCAGTATTTT. Translated: CASMERRATTDTQYF. V gene TRBV7-8 combines with J gene TRBJ2-3; possible D gene TRBD2, 6 bases. The V end was cut by 7 bases, the J end by 2 bases, with 16 bases between. The CDR3 totals 15 residues. The germline CDR1 and CDR2 sequences are SGHVS and FQNEAQ. The variable domain in full, with the rest retrieved from reference TRBV7-8 and TRBJ2-3, is GAGVSQSPRYKVAKRGQDVALRCDPISGHVSLFWYQQALGQGPEFLTYFQNEAQLDKSGLPSDRFFAERPEGSVSTLKIQRTQQEDSAVYLCASMERRATTDTQYFGPGTRLTVL.

This chain connects TRBV5-5 to TRBJ2-3; D uncertain. With 1 base removed from V and 3 bases from J, the gap between germline ends came to 9 bases. This CDR3 has 14 amino acids. Germline CDR1 is SGHKS and CDR2 is YYEKEE (reference sequence). CDR3 sequence (DNA): TGTGCCAGCAGCTTGTTAAGCACGACAGATACGCAGTATTTT. It translates to CASSLLSTTDTQYF.

The chain combines TRBV6-4 with TRBJ2-2; weak D call: TRBD1 (5 bases). Per the germline V gene, CDR1 is MRHNA and CDR2 is SNTAGT. The CDR3 is 14 amino acids. V shed 6 bases and J shed 2 bases, with 10 bases lying between them. The CDR3 DNA sequence: TGTGCCAGCAGGACAGCTGCTAACACCGGGGAGCTGTTTTTT. Its protein product is CASRTAANTGELFF.

The rearrangement joins TRBV11-1 to TRBJ2-7, with D possibly being TRBD2 (6 bases). Trimming pared 5 bases from V and 5 bases from J, leaving 19 bases between. Germline values: CDR1 SGHAT, CDR2 FQDESV (reference sequence). CDR3 length: 15 amino acids. CDR3 bases: TGTGCCAGCAGCCCCACGCGCGGGGTAGGGAACGAGCAGTACTTC. Protein sequence: CASSPTRGVGNEQYF.

The chain couples TRBV6-1 to TRBJ2-6, with no clear D. Germline V lookup: CDR1 MNHNS, CDR2 SASEGT. This CDR3 has 14 amino acids. V lost 7 bases and J 4 bases, leaving 11 bases between the germline ends. In nucleotides, the CDR3 is TGTGCCAGCACTCAAGGACCAGGGGCCAACGTCCTGACTTTC. It specifies CASTQGPGANVLTF.

V is TRBV10-3 and J is TRBJ2-2; D possibly corresponds to TRBD1 (6 bases). V lost 5 bases and J 0 bases, leaving 10 bases between the germline ends. Germline assignment: CDR1 ENHRY and CDR2 SYGVKD. This CDR3 is 15 amino acids long. Here the CDR3 reads CAISRDIPNTGELFF. CDR3 DNA sequence: TGTGCCATCAGTCGGGACATACCGAACACCGGGGAGCTGTTTTTT.

This chain uses TRBV11-2 with TRBJ2-7, with 9 bases lining up with TRBD2. This CDR3 spans 16 amino acids. Looked up from germline, CDR1 is SGHAT and CDR2 is FQNNGV. The trim removed 7 bases at V and 4 bases at J, leaving 14 bases unmatched. This chain's CDR3 is CASNHGRGGRAYEQYF. In nucleotides, the CDR3 is TGTGCCAGCAACCATGGCAGGGGCGGGAGGGCGTACGAGCAGTACTTC.

The chain links TRBV21-1 to TRBJ2-7. TRBV21-1 constitutes a pseudogene. The CDR3 extends over 16 amino acids. The CDR3: CASGPLTYRTGYEQYF. The CDR3, as DNA: TGTGCCAGCGGCCCATTAACATATCGGACGGGCTACGAGCAGTACTTC.

As to this clone: The limits of the CDR3 on the DNA are not certain, so only TCRdb's listed CDR3 is given. The J gene is TRBJ1-1, the V gene TRBV25-1; the D call TRBD1 from the table was never checked on the DNA. Germline loops: CDR1 MGHDK, CDR2 SYGVNS. The CDR3 is 15 residues long, counting both termini. CDR3 amino acids: CASSTSKPQGGEAFF.

The genes are TRBV7-8 and TRBJ2-7, with unresolved D. CDR3 length: 17 amino acids. CDR1 is SGHVS and CDR2 is FQNEAQ in the germline V gene. Trimming shortened V by 0 bases and J by 2 bases, and 17 bases separated the two germline ends. CDR3 loop: CASSLALSMASTYEQYF. CDR3 nucleotides: TGTGCCAGCAGCTTAGCGCTTTCTATGGCTTCCACCTACGAGCAGTACTTC.

The chain is built from TRBV27 and TRBJ1-3, with TRBD1 as a possible D gene (5 bases). This CDR3 has 15 amino acids. The V and J ends lost 5 bases and 0 bases respectively, with 11 bases between them. Per the germline V gene, CDR1 is MNHEY and CDR2 is SMNVEV (reference sequence). The CDR3 DNA follows: TGTGCCAGCAGTGCACGGACACTCTCTGGAAACACCATATATTTT. Amino acid sequence: CASSARTLSGNTIYF.

CDR3 amino acids: CAWRRAGNYGYTF. CDR3 nucleotides: TGTGCCTGGAGGCGAGCCGGAAACTATGGCTACACCTTC. This chain links TRBV30 with TRBJ1-2; D remains ambiguous. Germline CDR1 reads GTSNPN; CDR2 reads SVGIG (reference sequence). The CDR3 sequence is 13 residues long. With 3 bases removed from V and 2 bases from J, the gap between germline ends came to 10 bases.

The sample holds a few counts of this clone. The chain couples TRBV28 to TRBJ1-1; TRBD1 agrees at 8 bases. CDR1 is MDHEN and CDR2 is SYDVKM in the germline V gene. J gave up 6 bases and V 4 bases, and 7 bases lay outside the gene matches. This CDR3 spans 14 amino acids. The DNA for the CDR3 is TGTGCCAGCAGTTCGGACAGGGATACGGCTGAAGCTTTCTTT. This encodes CASSSDRDTAEAFF.

In regard to this clone: Its ends do not fully match the called genes, so a read error is possible. This chain uses TRBV28 with TRBJ1-3; 7 bases map to TRBD1. The CDR3 runs to 14 residues. Germline loops: CDR1 MDHEN, CDR2 SYDVKM. CDR3 DNA: TGTGCCAGCAGTTTACAACGGGACAGCTCGTCGCTTAACTTT. It specifies CASSLQRDSSSLNF.